These T cell receptor beta chains were read from a single sample in a study of siplizumab effects on memory and regulatory T cells. Profiled with immunoSEQ multiplex PCR; TCRdb holds only in-frame clones, not every one. The sample lists roughly 80,000 clones; 87% were seen once. The source material was Tregs sorted from blood. All receptors derive from a human donor in good health. Both conserved end residues are part of each CDR3. D genes are given only for firm matches. Size is stated for part of the rows, as once, few or many counts, or as a class when the clone is expanded.

>TRBV9|-|-|TRBJ1-1
TGTGCCAGCAGCGAGACTCAGGGGTTCACTGAAGCTTTCTTT
CASSETQGFTEAFF
>TRBV9|-|once|TRBJ1-1
TGTGCCAGCAGCGTAGCGGACAGCTACCCCGGTAAGCCTGAAGCTTTCTTT
CASSVADSYPGKPEAFF
>TRBV9|-|-|TRBJ1-3
TGTGCCAGCAGCGTAGGGTCTGCTGGAAACACCATATATTTT
CASSVGSAGNTIYF
>TRBV4-3|-|-|TRBJ2-1
TGCGCCAGCAGCCGCCGTGATGAGCAGTTCTTC
CASSRRDEQFF
>TRBV7-2|TRBD1|-|TRBJ2-7
TGTGCCAGCAGCCAAGGGGGCAAGAGCTCCTACGAGCAGTACTTC
CASSQGGKSSYEQYF
>TRBV5-5|-|-|TRBJ2-5
TGTGCCAGCAGTCTGGGGGATTGGTCTGGGCAAGAGACCCAGTACTTC
CASSLGDWSGQETQYF
>TRBV5-1|-|-|TRBJ1-4
TGCGCCAGCAGCTCGGTAGGGGGGGAAAAACTGTTTTTT
CASSSVGGEKLFF
>TRBV4-3|TRBD1|-|TRBJ2-7
TGCGCCAGCAGCCCGGAAGCGACAGGGAACTACGAGCAGTACTTC
CASSPEATGNYEQYF
>TRBV6-1|TRBD1|-|TRBJ2-7
TGTGCCAGCACACACACCAGACAGGGCTCCTACGAGCAGTACTTC
CASTHTRQGSYEQYF
>TRBV9|-|-|TRBJ2-7
TGTGCCAGCAGCGTAGATAGCAGCTACGAGCAGTACTTC
CASSVDSSYEQYF
>TRBV5-1|TRBD1|-|TRBJ1-2
TGCGCCAGCAGCCGTACAGGGGAAGCAAACTATGGCTACACCTTC
CASSRTGEANYGYTF
>TRBV5-4|-|once|TRBJ2-3
TGTGCCAGCAGCCCGACTGGGTATTACACAGATACGCAGTATTTT
CASSPTGYYTDTQYF
>TRBV9|TRBD1|-|TRBJ1-3
TGTGCCAGCAGCGTTGGACAGGGCGCCGGAAACACCATATATTTT
CASSVGQGAGNTIYF
>TRBV6-5|-|-|TRBJ2-7
TGTGCCAGCAGAGACAGAGCCTACGAGCAGTACTTC
CASRDRAYEQYF
>TRBV7-9|TRBD2|-|TRBJ2-1
TGTGCCAGCAGCGGTCTAGCGGGGGAGCAGTTCTTC
CASSGLAGEQFF
>TRBV5-1|TRBD2|-|TRBJ2-5
TGCGCCAGCAGCCCCGTGGTGACTAGCGCTGGGGAGACCCAGTACTTC
CASSPVVTSAGETQYF
>TRBV12-2|-|-|TRBJ2-2
TGTGCAAGTCGCTTAAGCGGGGGGGCGGTCGGCACCGGGGAGCTGTTTTTT
CASRLSGGAVGTGELFF
>TRBV11-2|-|-|TRBJ2-7
TGTGCCAGCAGCTTAGGCTCGCGGCAGGGGTTCTCCTACGAGCAGTACTTC
CASSLGSRQGFSYEQYF
>TRBV21-1|-|-|TRBJ1-1
TGTGCCAGCAGCATCTCAGACAGGTTCATGAACACTGAAGCTTTCTTT
CASSISDRFMNTEAFF
>TRBV5-5|-|once|TRBJ2-7
TGTGCCAGCAGCTTGTTCCAGCGGGCGGAGCAGTACTTC
CASSLFQRAEQYF
>TRBV5-1|TRBD1|-|TRBJ1-1
TGCGCCAGCAGCTCGACGACGGGGACAGCGAACACTGAAGCTTTCTTT
CASSSTTGTANTEAFF
>TRBV7-9|-|-|TRBJ2-2
TGTGCCAGCAGCCGGGCCGGGACACCAAACACCGGGGAGCTGTTTTTT
CASSRAGTPNTGELFF
>TRBV6-1|-|-|TRBJ1-2
TGTGCCAGCAGTGCCGACAGCCTAAACTATGGCTACACCTTC
CASSADSLNYGYTF
>TRBV6-5|TRBD1|-|TRBJ1-6
TGTGCCAGCAGCCGACAGGGCCGCAATTCACCCCTCCACTTT
CASSRQGRNSPLHF
>TRBV4-1|-|once|TRBJ2-6
TGCGCCAGCAGCCCCGGACCGAGCTCTGGGGCCAACGTCCTGACTTTC
CASSPGPSSGANVLTF
>TRBV4-2|-|-|TRBJ1-1
TGTGCCAGCACCCTCGATCGACTCACTACTGAAGCTTTCTTT
CASTLDRLTTEAFF
>TRBV5-1|-|few|TRBJ2-1
TGCGCCAGCAGCTATGTGACGGGGGGCCACTACAATGAGCAGTTCTTC
CASSYVTGGHYNEQFF
>TRBV19|TRBD2|-|TRBJ2-2
TGTGCCAGTAGTATAGTTGGCGGGGGGGCGTCCGGGGAGCTGTTTTTT
CASSIVGGGASGELFF
>TRBV15|-|-|TRBJ1-5
TGTGCCACCAGGTTGGGGGGCGGGAACAGCAATCAGCCCCAGCATTTT
CATRLGGGNSNQPQHF
>TRBV7-9|-|-|TRBJ2-7
TGTGCCAGCAGCTTAGGAGTCTCCTACGAGCAGTACTTC
CASSLGVSYEQYF
>TRBV7-8|-|-|TRBJ1-6
TGTGCCAGCAATTCGGGAGCCTATAATTCACCCCTCCACTTT
CASNSGAYNSPLHF
>TRBV12-2|-|-|TRBJ1-5
TGTGCAAGTCGCTTAGCAACACCGAGGACAGGCCGTTATAGCAATCAGCCCCAGCATTTT
CASRLATPRTGRYSNQPQHF
>TRBV28|-|-|TRBJ2-7
TGTGCCAGCAGTTCCGAGGGGCGGGCGACTTACGAGCAGTACTTC
CASSSEGRATYEQYF
>TRBV10-3|TRBD1|-|TRBJ1-6
TGTGCCATCAGCGACAAGGGGGCGAGCGTTTCACCCCTCCACTTT
CAISDKGASVSPLHF
>TRBV9|-|-|TRBJ1-2
TGTGCCAGCAGCGCCTACAGGGATTTCAACTATGGCTACACCTTC
CASSAYRDFNYGYTF
>TRBV7-2|-|-|TRBJ2-7
TGTGCCAGCAGCTTTGGCTCGAGCTCCTACGAGCAGTACTTC
CASSFGSSSYEQYF
>TRBV6-5|-|-|TRBJ2-7
TGTGCCAGCAGTCTTCTCTACGAGCAGTACTTC
CASSLLYEQYF
>TRBV5-6|-|medium-sized|TRBJ2-1
TGTGCCAGCAGCCCCGGACAGATTCTCTACAATGAGCAGTTCTTC
CASSPGQILYNEQFF
>TRBV2|-|-|TRBJ2-7
TGTGCCAGCAGTTTAACAGGAGCCTACGAGCAGTACTTC
CASSLTGAYEQYF
>TRBV5-1|-|-|TRBJ2-1
TGCGCCAGCAGCTTGGACACGACCCTCGATGAGCAGTTCTTC
CASSLDTTLDEQFF
>TRBV7-9|-|-|TRBJ1-2
TGTGCCAGCAGCTTAGCGCCAGGGAAGTACTATGGCTACACCTTC
CASSLAPGKYYGYTF
>TRBV29-1|-|-|TRBJ1-1
TGCAGCGTTGAAGTTTTGGGCAGGTCGACCACTGAAGCTTTCTTT
CSVEVLGRSTTEAFF
>TRBV5-6|-|-|TRBJ1-1
TGTGCCAGCAGGAGCATGGCCCTGAACACTGAAGCTTTCTTT
CASRSMALNTEAFF